The entry that follows covers one T cell receptor beta chain sequence. Its cognate antigen is unknown. This sample was included in a study of CXCR3-negative and CXCR3-positive naive CD8 T cells. Study results and limitations: Hydrophobicity was higher for TRB CDR3s found in CXCR3-positive naive cells than in CXCR3-negative naive cells.

The libraries of TRB cDNA were constructed through 5' RACE using UMI labels. TCRdb reprocessed the 5' RACE reads; each CDR3 protein has one entry and no DNA is given. The sample includes over 150,000 distinct CDR3 sequences. CDR3 size: 13 residues. The V gene's germline CDR1 is SQVTM and CDR2 ANQGSEA. The clonotype was recovered from a human donor in good health. Some clones in this sample may be carry-over from other donors' samples. The sample consisted of naive CXCR3+ CD8+ T cells from blood. Described subset: CD45RO-CCR7+CD27+CD95- naive CD8+ T cells expressing CXCR3 (TNR3+). The rearrangement uses TRBV29-1 and TRBJ2-7; checking the TCRdb D call of TRBD1 is not possible without DNA. CDR3 amino acids: CSVGTGDIYEQYF.